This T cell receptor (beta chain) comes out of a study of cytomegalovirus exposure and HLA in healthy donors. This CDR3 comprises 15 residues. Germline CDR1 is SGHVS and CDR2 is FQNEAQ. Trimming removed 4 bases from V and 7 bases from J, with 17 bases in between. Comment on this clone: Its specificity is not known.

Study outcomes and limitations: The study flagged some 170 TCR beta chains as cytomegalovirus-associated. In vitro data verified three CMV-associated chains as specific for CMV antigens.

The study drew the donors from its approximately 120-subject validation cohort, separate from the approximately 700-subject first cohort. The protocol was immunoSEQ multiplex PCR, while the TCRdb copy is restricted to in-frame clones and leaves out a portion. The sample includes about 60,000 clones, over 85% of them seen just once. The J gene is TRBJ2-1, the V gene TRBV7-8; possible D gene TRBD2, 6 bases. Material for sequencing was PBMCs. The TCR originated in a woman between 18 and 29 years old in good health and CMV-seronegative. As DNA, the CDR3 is TGTGCCAGCAGCTCACCGGGACTGGGATTAAATGAGCAGTTCTTC. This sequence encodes CASSSPGLGLNEQFF.